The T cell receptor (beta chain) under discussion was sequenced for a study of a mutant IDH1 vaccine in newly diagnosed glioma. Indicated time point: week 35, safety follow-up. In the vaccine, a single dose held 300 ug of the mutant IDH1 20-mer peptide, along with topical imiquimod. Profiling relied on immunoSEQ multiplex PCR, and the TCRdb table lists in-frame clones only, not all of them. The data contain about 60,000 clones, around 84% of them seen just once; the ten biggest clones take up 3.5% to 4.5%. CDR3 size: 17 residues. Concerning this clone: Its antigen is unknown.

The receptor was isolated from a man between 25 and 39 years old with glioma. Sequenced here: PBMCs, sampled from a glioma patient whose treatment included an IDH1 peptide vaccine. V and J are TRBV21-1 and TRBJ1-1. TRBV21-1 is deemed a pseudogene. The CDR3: CASSGRGERPLDTEAFF. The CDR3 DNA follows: TGTGCCAGCAGCGGGCGGGGGGAGAGGCCCCTGGACACTGAAGCTTTCTTT.